This T cell receptor (beta chain) came from a study of neoadjuvant anti-PD-1 for oral cavity cancer. Comment on this clone: Its antigen is still unknown.

Clones were sequenced by immunoSEQ multiplex PCR, and TCRdb holds only the in-frame ones, with some missing. Here the sample spans 6,000 to 9,000 clones, 67% being singletons. Study-level points and caveats: With a few patients per group, TCR findings need larger cohorts. After neoadjuvant nivolumab, PBMC T cell clonality was significantly higher in non-responders than responders.

Stated time point: after neoadjuvant nivolumab, at surgical resection. Patients had newly diagnosed, untreated stage II-IVA oral cavity squamous cell carcinoma. Cohort: HPV-negative, locally advanced oral cavity squamous cell carcinoma patients. The receptor comes from a person aged 35 to 85 with oral cavity squamous cell carcinoma. The sample in question was PBMCs, obtained after nivolumab (anti-PD-1) treatment.

DNA for the CDR3: TGTGCCAGCAGTTCTCAGGTGAACACTGAAGCTTTCTTT. This sequence encodes CASSSQVNTEAFF. The chain employs TRBV7-9 and TRBJ1-1; no definite D call. Germline V gene data show CDR1 as SEHNR and CDR2 as FQNEAQ (reference sequence). The germline V and J ends were trimmed by 6 bases and 0 bases, with 8 bases remaining between them. The CDR3 sequence is 13 residues long. The variable domain in full, with the rest retrieved from reference TRBV7-9 and TRBJ1-1, is DTGVSQNPRHKITKRGQNVTFRCDPISEHNRLYWYRQTLGQGPEFLTYFQNEAQLEKSRLLSDRFSAERPKGSFSTLEIQRTEQGDSAMYLCASSSQVNTEAFFGQGTRLTVV.